Each of the 32 T cell receptor beta chains below was sequenced from the same sample in a study of blood T cell repertoires in COVID-19. Measured with immunoSEQ multiplex PCR; TCRdb has only the in-frame clones, and not every one. The sample contains approximately 250,000 clones, approximately 90% of which appear only once. Material for sequencing was PBMCs or T cells enriched from blood (not recorded which). The receptors were gathered from a man aged 35 to 55 who had been exposed to COVID-19.

V and J are TRBV18 and TRBJ2-5; D gene uncertain. V lost 0 bases and J 5 bases, leaving 7 bases between the germline ends. The CDR3 totals 13 residues. Germline CDR1 and CDR2: KGHSH and LQKENI. CDR3 in amino acids: CASSPPAAETQYF. The CDR3 nucleotides read TGTGCCAGCTCACCACCGGCTGCCGAGACCCAGTACTTC.

V and J are TRBV10-2 and TRBJ1-5; D is perhaps TRBD1 (5 bases). This CDR3 region has 12 residues. V was pared by 4 bases and J by 7 bases, with 8 bases between. Germline V gives CDR1 WSHSY, CDR2 SAAADI. CDR3 sequence: CASSGGVQPQHF. The CDR3 coding sequence is TGCGCCAGCAGTGGGGGGGTGCAGCCCCAGCATTTT.

The gene calls are TRBV28 and TRBJ2-3; 7 nucleotides match TRBD1. V lost 4 bases and J lost 1; bases outside the gene matches: 5. CDR3 length: 15 amino acids. Germline loops: CDR1 MDHEN, CDR2 SYDVKM. The chain's CDR3 is CASSSGTVRTDTQYF. The CDR3 nucleotides read TGTGCCAGCAGTTCCGGGACAGTTCGCACAGATACGCAGTATTTT.

The chain recombines TRBV13 with TRBJ2-3; 11 nucleotides agree with TRBD1. Germline V gene sequence: CDR1 PRHDT, CDR2 FYEKMQ (reference sequence). This CDR3 has 15 residues. With 6 bases clipped from V and 3 bases from J, the junction kept 5 bases outside the gene matches. CDR3 protein: CASSGQGASTDTQYF. In DNA, the CDR3 is TGTGCCAGCAGTGGACAGGGGGCTTCGACAGATACGCAGTATTTT.

The rearrangement joins TRBV20-1 to TRBJ1-2; 9 bases line up with TRBD1. The V gene end was trimmed by 3 bases and the J gene end by 6 bases; junction bases not matched to a gene: 5. This CDR3 has 13 residues. CDR1 and CDR2 from the germline V gene are DFQATT and SNEGSKA (reference sequence). The CDR3 DNA follows: TGCAGTGCTAGTAAGGACAGGGGAGATGGCTACACCTTC. It specifies CSASKDRGDGYTF.

The rearrangement joins TRBV18 to TRBJ2-7, with a tentative D call TRBD2 (6 bases). CDR3 size: 16 residues. Trimming took 2 bases from V and 6 from J, leaving 20 bases between them. From germline, CDR1 is KGHSH and CDR2 LQKENI. The CDR3: CASSPNFAGPGFEQYF. Written as DNA, the CDR3 is TGTGCCAGCTCACCAAATTTTGCGGGACCTGGCTTCGAGCAGTACTTC.

This chain joins TRBV21-1 and TRBJ2-1; the D call of TRBD2 is as the table states it, not checked on the DNA. TRBV21-1 is a pseudogene locus. The CDR3 is 15 residues long. The CDR3 DNA follows: TGTGCCAGCAGCAAGCTAGCGGGAGAATACAATGAGCAGTTCTTC. It is translated as CASSKLAGEYNEQFF.

J is TRBJ2-1 and V is TRBV9; D is perhaps TRBD2 (5 bases). This CDR3 contains 15 residues. Trimming shortened V by 0 bases and J by 8 bases, and 15 bases separated the two germline ends. The germline V gene has CDR1 SGDLS and CDR2 YYNGEE. The CDR3 is CASSVGVLPGDEQFF. In nucleotides, the CDR3 is TGTGCCAGCAGCGTAGGTGTGTTGCCCGGGGATGAGCAGTTCTTC.

The V and J genes are TRBV12-5 and TRBJ2-2; TRBD1 aligns across 7 bases. Looked up from germline, CDR1 is LGHNT and CDR2 is FRNRAP. V lost 6 bases to trimming and J lost 0 bases; unmatched junction nucleotides: 10. CDR3 length: 17 residues. This chain's CDR3 is CASGQGTDKTNTGELFF. CDR3 DNA: TGTGCTAGTGGCCAAGGGACAGATAAAACGAACACCGGGGAGCTGTTTTTT.

The chain links TRBV6-1 to TRBJ2-7, with TRBD1 identical over 8 bases. Germline lookup yields CDR1 MNHNS and CDR2 SASEGT. The V segment lost 0 bases and the J segment 4 bases; nucleotides outside the gene matches: 5. The CDR3 is 15 residues long. For the CDR3, the DNA is TGTGCCAGCAGTGAAGCATTTACAGGGGGTTACGAGCAGTACTTC. This codes for CASSEAFTGGYEQYF.

This CDR3 reads CASSLGQGGTEAFF. Here the CDR3 DNA reads TGTGCCAGCAGTTTAGGACAGGGGGGAACTGAAGCTTTCTTT. J is TRBJ1-1 and V is TRBV28; TRBD1 aligns across 10 bases. Germline-derived CDR1 and CDR2 are MDHEN and SYDVKM. The CDR3 has 14 residues. The J segment lost 5 bases and the V segment lost 2 bases, leaving 2 bases of the junction unmatched.

The rearrangement joins TRBV4-2 to TRBJ2-2; no reliable D call. This CDR3 contains 15 residues. V lost 4 bases to trimming and J lost 6 bases, with 15 bases between them. Germline CDR1 and CDR2: LGHNA and YNFKEQ. CDR3 sequence reads: CASSLQVHGAGELFF. Written as DNA, the CDR3 is TGTGCCAGCAGCCTTCAGGTTCATGGTGCCGGGGAGCTGTTTTTT.

Only a few counts were recorded for this clone. The rearrangement joins TRBV28 to TRBJ2-1; D uncertain. Per germline, CDR1 MDHEN and CDR2 SYDVKM. Trimming pared 6 bases from V and 4 bases from J, leaving 7 bases between. The CDR3 totals 12 residues. In DNA form, the CDR3 reads TGTGCCAGCAGGATACAGTACAATGAGCAGTTCTTC. Encoded protein: CASRIQYNEQFF.

J is TRBJ1-4 and V is TRBV4-1, with TRBD1 identical over 12 bases. The CDR3 covers 17 residues. The germline V gene has CDR1 MGHRA and CDR2 YSYEKL. Trimming at V came to 3 bases and at J to 8 bases, leaving 10 bases not matched to a gene. The chain's CDR3 is CASSQIPGTGGSEKLFF. DNA of the CDR3: TGCGCCAGCAGCCAGATACCCGGGACAGGGGGCAGCGAAAAACTGTTTTTT.

J is TRBJ2-2 and V is TRBV6-6; D is ambiguous. V was cut by 8 bases and J by 4 bases, with 8 bases left in between. The germline V gene encodes CDR1 MNHNY and CDR2 SVGAGI (reference sequence). The CDR3 runs 12 residues. This chain's CDR3 is CASSYSTGELFF. The CDR3 region has the DNA TGTGCCAGCTCCTACTCCACCGGGGAGCTGTTTTTT.

The genes are TRBV6-5 and TRBJ1-1, with 7 positions matching TRBD1. The CDR3 contains 15 residues. Germline CDR1 and CDR2: MNHEY and SVGAGI. J lost 2 bases, V lost 2 bases, and 5 bases had no gene match. The DNA of the CDR3 is TGTGCCAGCAGTTACGGGGGACAGTCAAACACTGAAGCTTTCTTT. Amino acid sequence: CASSYGGQSNTEAFF.

This clone was detected only once. This chain links TRBV6-5 with TRBJ1-6; D is unclear. V lost 6 bases, J lost 17 bases, and 17 bases lay in between. The CDR3 sequence is 12 residues long. In germline, CDR1 is MNHEY, CDR2 SVGAGI. CDR3 in amino acids: CASSQQILMIHF. CDR3 sequence (DNA): TGTGCCAGCAGCCAACAGATTTTAATGATCCACTTT.

This clone has just a few counts. The chain links TRBV2 to TRBJ2-7, with 8 bases fitting TRBD2. The CDR3 length is 15 residues. Germline CDR1 is SNHLY and CDR2 is FYNNEI. Trimming took 6 bases from V and 0 from J; bases not matched to a gene: 7. CDR3 amino acids: CASSQLADLSYEQYF. As DNA, the CDR3 is TGTGCCAGCAGCCAACTAGCGGACCTCTCCTACGAGCAGTACTTC.

The chain uses TRBV29-1 and TRBJ1-4; D may be TRBD1 (6 bases). Deletions cut 5 bases from V and 0 bases from J, with 13 bases between. The germline CDR1 and CDR2 sequences are SQVTM and ANQGSEA. The CDR3 extends over 15 amino acids. The CDR3 DNA follows: TGCAGCGTTACCTACAGGGAAGCAACTAATGAAAAACTGTTTTTT. Encoded protein: CSVTYREATNEKLFF.

This chain links TRBV19 with TRBJ2-1; D might be TRBD2 (5 bases). The V gene's germline CDR1 is LNHDA and CDR2 SQIVND (reference sequence). This CDR3 contains 14 residues. V was shortened by 3 bases and J by 8 bases, with 14 bases between the two germline ends. This chain's CDR3 is CASSIRRMEDEQFF. As DNA, the CDR3 is TGTGCCAGTAGTATTCGGCGGATGGAGGATGAGCAGTTCTTC. The complete variable domain, with remaining parts taken from reference TRBV19 and TRBJ2-1, reads DGGITQSPKYLFRKEGQNVTLSCEQNLNHDAMYWYRQDPGQGLRLIYYSQIVNDFQKGDIAEGYSVSREKKESFPLTVTSAQKNPTAFYLCASSIRRMEDEQFFGPGTRLTVL.

This chain links TRBV9 with TRBJ2-3, with 10 bases lining up with TRBD2. Unmatched junction bases numbered 10, after V lost 3 bases and J lost 0 bases. This CDR3 is 18 amino acids long. The V gene's germline CDR1 is SGDLS and CDR2 YYNGEE. CDR3 DNA sequence: TGTGCCAGCAGCGGTATAGCGGGAGGTTCGACTAGCACAGATACGCAGTATTTT. This gives the protein CASSGIAGGSTSTDTQYF.

The CDR3 DNA is TGTGCCAGCAGTTTAGCCGGGAGGGGGAATCAGCCCCAGCATTTT. Protein sequence: CASSLAGRGNQPQHF. The gene calls are TRBV28 and TRBJ1-5, with D perhaps matching TRBD1 (6 bases). Trimming removed 2 bases at V and 4 bases at J, with 12 bases between. Germline assignment: CDR1 MDHEN and CDR2 SYDVKM. The CDR3 totals 15 residues.

Here the CDR3 DNA reads TGTGCCAGCAGCCCGGACACCATCACTGAAGCTTTCTTT. Translation: CASSPDTITEAFF. J is TRBJ1-1 and V is TRBV5-5; weak D call: TRBD1 (5 bases). Deletions cut 4 bases from V and 4 bases from J, with 11 bases between. CDR1 and CDR2 (germline): SGHKS, YYEKEE (reference sequence). CDR3 size: 13 residues.

The J gene is TRBJ2-6, the V gene TRBV21-1; the table's D call, TRBD1, was not checked against the DNA. TRBV21-1 is a documented pseudogene. The CDR3 loop spans 17 amino acids. DNA for the CDR3: TGTGCCAGCGCACCCGGGACAGGGGGCTCTGGGGCCAACGTCCTGACTTTC. This codes for CASAPGTGGSGANVLTF.

This chain links TRBV29-1 with TRBJ2-3; 7 bases align to TRBD2. This CDR3 spans 13 amino acids. Germline V gene data show CDR1 as SQVTM and CDR2 as ANQGSEA. Losses at the gene ends were 6 bases for V and 5 bases for J; bases not matched to a gene: 8. The CDR3 region has the DNA TGCAGCGTGGAACTAGCGAGAAGAGATACGCAGTATTTT. Protein sequence: CSVELARRDTQYF.

This chain uses TRBV5-1 with TRBJ1-6, with TRBD1 matching 7 bases. Germline-derived CDR1 and CDR2 are SGHRS and YFSETQ. The length of the CDR3 is 16 residues. Unmatched junction bases numbered 4, after V lost 0 bases and J lost 4 bases. The CDR3 region has the DNA TGCGCCAGCAGCTTGGTGGGACAGAGATATAATTCACCCCTCCACTTT. It yields the protein CASSLVGQRYNSPLHF.

The rearrangement joins TRBV25-1 to TRBJ1-5; D might be TRBD1 (6 bases). CDR1 is MGHDK, CDR2 SYGVNS, per germline. V was pared by 4 bases and J by 2 bases, with 12 bases between. The CDR3 length is 15 residues. CDR3 coding DNA: TGTGCCAGCAGTGGAGGGGGTTGGGGCAATCAGCCCCAGCATTTT. This gives the protein CASSGGGWGNQPQHF.

V usage is TRBV19 and J usage is TRBJ2-7; weak D call: TRBD2 (5 bases). Germline CDR1 and CDR2: LNHDA and SQIVND (reference sequence). Trimming took 5 bases from V and 7 from J, leaving 18 bases between them. This CDR3 has 14 amino acids. The CDR3: CASSASLGVREQYF. CDR3 coding DNA: TGTGCCAGTAGTGCGAGCCTCGGGGTTCGAGAGCAGTACTTC. Complete variable domain (other parts from reference TRBV19 and TRBJ2-7): DGGITQSPKYLFRKEGQNVTLSCEQNLNHDAMYWYRQDPGQGLRLIYYSQIVNDFQKGDIAEGYSVSREKKESFPLTVTSAQKNPTAFYLCASSASLGVREQYFGPGTRLTVT.

The chain carries TRBV18 and TRBJ1-6, with 8 nucleotides matching TRBD1. There are 14 residues in the CDR3. Germline CDR1 reads KGHSH; CDR2 reads LQKENI. V was clipped by 2 bases and J by 10 bases; unmatched bases: 4. The CDR3 region is CASSPGTGDSPLHF. As DNA, the CDR3 is TGTGCCAGCTCACCAGGGACAGGTGACTCACCCCTCCACTTT.

This sequence joins TRBV28 and TRBJ2-7; D possibly corresponds to TRBD1 (6 bases). The CDR3 loop spans 13 amino acids. Trimming stripped 5 bases from V and 4 bases from J, with 12 bases between. Germline lookup yields CDR1 MDHEN and CDR2 SYDVKM. The CDR3 protein is CASSPGRGYEQYF. The CDR3 DNA sequence: TGTGCCAGCAGTCCAGGAAGGGGGTACGAGCAGTACTTC.

The chain links TRBV19 to TRBJ1-2, with a tentative D call TRBD1 (5 bases). V shed 5 bases and J shed 5 bases, with 18 bases lying between them. Germline CDR1 and CDR2: LNHDA and SQIVND (reference sequence). The CDR3 extends over 15 amino acids. The CDR3 reads CASSPGTSEIYGYTF. In DNA form, the CDR3 reads TGTGCCAGTAGTCCCGGGACTTCCGAAATTTATGGCTACACCTTC.

This chain uses TRBV19 with TRBJ1-5, with a possible D match to TRBD1 (5 bases). Germline loops: CDR1 LNHDA, CDR2 SQIVND (reference sequence). CDR3 size: 12 residues. The germline V and J ends were trimmed by 5 bases and 9 bases, with 11 bases remaining between them. The CDR3, as DNA: TGTGCCAGTAGTTATCTCGGGGGGCCCCAGCATTTT. It encodes CASSYLGGPQHF.